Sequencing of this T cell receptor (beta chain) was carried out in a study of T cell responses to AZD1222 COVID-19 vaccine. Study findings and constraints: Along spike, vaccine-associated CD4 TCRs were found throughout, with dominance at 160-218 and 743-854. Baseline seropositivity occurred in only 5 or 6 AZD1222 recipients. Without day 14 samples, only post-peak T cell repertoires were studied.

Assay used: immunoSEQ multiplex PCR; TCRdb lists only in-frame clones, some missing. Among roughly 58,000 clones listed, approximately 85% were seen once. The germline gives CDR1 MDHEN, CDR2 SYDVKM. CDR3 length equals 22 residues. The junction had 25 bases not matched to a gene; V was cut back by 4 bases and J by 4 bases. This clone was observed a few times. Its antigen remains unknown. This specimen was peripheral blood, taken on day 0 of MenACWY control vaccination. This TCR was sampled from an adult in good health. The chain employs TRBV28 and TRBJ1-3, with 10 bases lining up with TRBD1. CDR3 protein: CASSSPTPGQGSDGSLGNTIYF. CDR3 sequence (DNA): TGTGCCAGCAGTTCCCCCACACCGGGACAGGGGTCCGACGGTTCTCTCGGAAACACCATATATTTT.